This T cell receptor (beta chain) was documented in a study of graft-versus-host responses after intestinal transplantation. Study at large: In this cohort, recipients had multivisceral, liver-intestinal, or isolated intestinal transplants. Anti-thymocyte globulin induction was given to all recipients, followed by tacrolimus and steroids for 2 to 3 years. The study, taken as a whole, reports: Where graft-donor T cell macrochimerism was present, patients had high graft-versus-host to host-versus-graft clonal ratios in allografts. Detection of GvH clones occurred in recipient marrow, and some had their first appearance in ileum or blood.

Trimming stripped 6 bases from V and 0 bases from J, with 14 bases between. The CDR3 spans 15 residues. CDR1 is MNHEY, CDR2 SVGAGI, per germline. About this clone itself: Antigen specificity is unknown.

The repertoire was sequenced with immunoSEQ multiplex PCR; TCRdb's copy has only in-frame clones and lacks some. The table has approximately 80,000 clones, approximately 91% seen once. The receptor's source is a human donor who received an intestinal transplant. The sample consisted of unstimulated CD4+ T cells sorted from spleen or lymph node cells, taken before intestinal transplant. The genes are TRBV6-5 and TRBJ1-1; TRBD1 is a possible D gene (5 bases). The CDR3 region is CASRRDGGVNTEAFF. As DNA, the CDR3 is TGTGCCAGCAGGAGGGACGGCGGGGTGAACACTGAAGCTTTCTTT.